Given below is one T cell receptor (beta chain) in context. Gene names denote mouse genes. The read terminates 1 residue before the CDR3 end, so the remaining end is supplied by the germline J gene. This CDR3 region has 14 residues. CDR1 and CDR2 (germline): KGHPV, FQNQEV (reference sequence). V was trimmed by 2 bases and J by 3 bases, leaving 9 bases between them. The sample is drawn from a study of tissue T cells after allogeneic stem cell transplantation. Stated time point: mouse harvest day 7 after allogeneic transplant. Mouse grafts combined 10^7 T-cell-depleted bone marrow cells with 10^6 splenic CD5+ T cells. Sequenced by immunoSEQ multiplex PCR; TCRdb stores in-frame clones only, minus some. Here the sample spans around 5,900 clones, 49% being singletons.

The receptor was derived from a female BALB/c mouse given C57BL/6 T cells with graft-versus-host disease after an allogeneic hematopoietic cell transplant. The sample comprised gut tissue. V is TRBV26 and J is TRBJ2-4; TRBD1 is a possible D gene (6 bases). CDR3 DNA (partial): TGTGCCAGCAGTCTGGCGGGACAACAAAACACCTTGTAC. Translated: CASSLAGQQNTLY. The complete CDR3 protein is CASSLAGQQNTLYF.